Below, 2 T cell receptor beta chains from the same sample are listed, as sequenced in a study of T cell responses to AZD1222 COVID-19 vaccine. Profiling relied on immunoSEQ multiplex PCR, and the TCRdb table lists in-frame clones only, not all of them. The sample includes some 200,000 clones, roughly 91% of them seen just once. The starting material was peripheral blood, obtained 28 days after the second AZD1222 dose. Every receptor here comes from an adult who received the AZD1222 COVID-19 vaccine.

CDR3 protein: CASRRDRLLGDTQYF. Here the CDR3 DNA reads TGTGCCAGCAGGAGGGACAGGCTATTGGGGGATACGCAGTATTTT. The genes are TRBV5-6 and TRBJ2-3; 8 bases map to TRBD1. CDR3 length: 15 residues. J was trimmed by 6 bases and V by 5 bases; bases with no gene match: 11. Per germline, CDR1 SGHDT and CDR2 YYEEEE.

In DNA, the CDR3 is TGTGCCAGAAGCCTCAGGACTAGCGGGAGCTCCTACAATGAGCAGTTCTTC. Translation: CARSLRTSGSSYNEQFF. The J gene is TRBJ2-1, the V gene TRBV5-3; 13 bases align to TRBD2. TRBV5-3 carries the ORF label, with uncertain function. Trimming took 4 bases from V and 0 from J; bases not matched to a gene: 4. The CDR3 is 17 amino acids.